The next 16 T cell receptor beta chains were all read from a single sample in a study of OX40 agonist ivuxolimab in advanced cancers. The table came from immunoSEQ multiplex PCR; TCRdb's copy has only in-frame clones and leaves some out. The sample carries about 94,000 clones, around 91% recorded once. Sequencing was performed on CD4+ or CD8+ T cells sorted from blood, taken in a trial of the OX40 agonist ivuxolimab. The receptors derive from an adult with an advanced solid tumor such as melanoma, head and neck, liver or kidney cancer.

This chain uses TRBV9 with TRBJ1-2; TRBD1 matches 9 bases. V trimming: 4 bases; J trimming: 8 bases; junction bases outside the gene matches: 3. The CDR3 consists of 12 residues. Per the germline V gene, CDR1 is SGDLS and CDR2 is YYNGEE. In DNA form, the CDR3 reads TGTGCCAGCAGCTCGACAGGGGGGGGCTACACCTTC. This encodes CASSSTGGGYTF.

CDR3 sequence: CASSPDGPASHGYTF. CDR3 DNA: TGTGCCAGCAGCCCTGACGGACCGGCAAGTCATGGCTACACCTTC. The J gene is TRBJ1-2, the V gene TRBV25-1; D unclear. Trimming cost V 6 bases and J 6 bases, with 20 bases left between them. The CDR3 covers 15 residues. Germline V gene lookup returns CDR1 MGHDK and CDR2 SYGVNS.

This chain uses TRBV11-2 with TRBJ2-7; 9 bases map to TRBD2. V shed 1 base and J 5 bases; nucleotides not matched to a gene: 6. This CDR3 spans 15 amino acids. Germline CDR1 is SGHAT and CDR2 is FQNNGV. The CDR3 here is CASSLVASGNHEQYF. Written as DNA, the CDR3 is TGTGCCAGCAGCTTAGTGGCTAGCGGGAACCACGAGCAGTACTTC.

The chain combines TRBV7-2 with TRBJ2-5, with 10 positions matching TRBD1. Trimming took 7 bases from V and 4 from J; bases not matched to a gene: 3. This CDR3 has 13 amino acids. Germline V gene data show CDR1 as SGHTA and CDR2 as FQGNSA. The CDR3 reads CASNRDRGETQYF. The DNA of the CDR3 is TGTGCCAGCAACCGGGACAGGGGAGAGACCCAGTACTTC.

The genes are TRBV28 and TRBJ2-2; 7 bases align to TRBD1. This CDR3 region has 15 residues. V gave up 5 bases and J gave up 2 bases; unmatched junction bases: 5. The germline gives CDR1 MDHEN, CDR2 SYDVKM. CDR3 loop: CASSTGQLNTGELFF. The CDR3 DNA reads as TGTGCCAGCAGTACGGGACAGCTCAACACCGGGGAGCTGTTTTTT.

The chain is built from TRBV13 and TRBJ2-3, with D hard to call. This CDR3 contains 14 residues. Trimming shortened V by 4 bases and J by 2 bases, and 10 bases separated the two germline ends. CDR1 PRHDT and CDR2 FYEKMQ come from the germline V gene (reference sequence). This chain's CDR3 is CASSSGSSTDTQYF. The CDR3 bases are TGTGCCAGCAGCTCCGGGTCTTCCACAGATACGCAGTATTTT.

The V call is TRBV27, the J call TRBJ1-5, with 7 bases aligning to TRBD1. Losses at the gene ends were 6 bases for V and 7 bases for J; bases not matched to a gene: 3. Germline CDR1 reads MNHEY; CDR2 reads SMNVEV (reference sequence). The CDR3 has 12 amino acids. The CDR3 sequence: CASRTGLQPQHF. The CDR3 DNA reads as TGTGCCAGCAGGACAGGGCTGCAGCCCCAGCATTTT.

This chain joins TRBV4-1 and TRBJ1-1; possibly TRBD1 for D (5 bases). V was shortened by 1 base and J by 5 bases, with 14 bases between the two germline ends. The length of the CDR3 is 15 residues. Germline CDR1 is MGHRA and CDR2 is YSYEKL. The CDR3 DNA is TGCGCCAGCAGCCAAGTGTGGGACGGCGGGACTGAAGCTTTCTTT. It encodes CASSQVWDGGTEAFF.

The V gene is TRBV27, the J gene TRBJ2-3, with TRBD2 identical over 14 bases. The V and J ends lost 6 bases and 5 bases, in that order; junction bases with no gene match: 13. Per germline, CDR1 MNHEY and CDR2 SMNVEV (reference sequence). The CDR3 length is 18 residues. The CDR3 spells CASSEIGTSGSGVDTQYF. The CDR3 DNA follows: TGTGCCAGCAGCGAAATTGGGACTAGCGGGAGCGGGGTAGATACGCAGTATTTT.

V is TRBV11-3 and J is TRBJ1-2, with D perhaps matching TRBD1 (5 bases). CDR3 length: 13 amino acids. Looked up from germline, CDR1 is SGHNT and CDR2 is YENEEA. V lost 4 bases and J 2 bases, leaving 8 bases between the germline ends. The CDR3 is CASSSGTNYGYTF. The CDR3, as DNA: TGTGCCAGCAGCTCCGGGACGAACTATGGCTACACCTTC.

The chain combines TRBV5-1 with TRBJ2-1; 11 bases agree with TRBD2. CDR1 SGHRS and CDR2 YFSETQ come from the germline V gene. The length of the CDR3 is 17 residues. The trim removed 0 bases at V and 4 bases at J, leaving 6 bases unmatched. CDR3 nucleotide sequence: TGCGCCAGCAGCTTGGAACCGGGACTAGCGGATTACAATGAGCAGTTCTTC. Translation gives CASSLEPGLADYNEQFF.

In this sample, this clone turned up once. This sequence joins TRBV7-3 and TRBJ2-1, with 10 bases fitting TRBD2. The CDR3 runs to 14 residues. Looked up from germline, CDR1 is SGHTA and CDR2 is FQGTGA. Unmatched junction bases numbered 6, after V lost 8 bases and J lost 5 bases. CDR3 sequence: CASGLGLADNEQFF. Here the CDR3 DNA reads TGTGCCAGCGGACTCGGACTAGCGGACAATGAGCAGTTCTTC.

The chain recombines TRBV7-2 with TRBJ2-5; tentatively, D is TRBD2 (5 bases). The CDR3 is 15 residues long. Trimming shortened V by 0 bases and J by 4 bases, and 12 bases separated the two germline ends. Germline V CDR1 and CDR2: SGHTA, FQGNSA. The CDR3 DNA reads as TGTGCCAGCAGCTTAGCGGGAGTAATCGGAGAGACCCAGTACTTC. It yields the protein CASSLAGVIGETQYF.

In this sample, this clone turned up once. The chain combines TRBV30 with TRBJ2-1, with D unresolved. The germline CDR1 and CDR2 sequences are GTSNPN and SVGIG (reference sequence). V was pared by 0 bases and J by 12 bases, with 9 bases between. The CDR3 is made up of 11 amino acids. CDR3 coding DNA: TGTGCCTGGAGTGTGGGTATCGGGCAGTTCTTC. Translated, it gives CAWSVGIGQFF.

The gene calls are TRBV6-5 and TRBJ1-5; D is unresolved. From germline, CDR1 is MNHEY and CDR2 SVGAGI. V was shortened by 6 bases and J by 6 bases, with 12 bases between the two germline ends. The CDR3 runs 13 residues. CDR3 coding DNA: TGTGCCAGCAGCTTAGATTGGGGTCAGCCCCAGCATTTT. Translating it yields CASSLDWGQPQHF.

This chain uses TRBV7-2 with TRBJ1-1; maybe TRBD1 (5 bases). V lost 3 bases to trimming and J lost 2 bases, with 10 bases between them. This CDR3 region has 14 residues. Germline V gene lookup returns CDR1 SGHTA and CDR2 FQGNSA. CDR3 nucleotides: TGTGCCAGCAGCTTCGACAGCCTTAACACTGAAGCTTTCTTT. Residues: CASSFDSLNTEAFF.